Below, one T cell receptor (beta chain) is given with its context. As yet, its antigen is unknown. This sample was included in a study of a mutant IDH1 vaccine in newly diagnosed glioma. The V gene end was trimmed by 0 bases and the J gene end by 8 bases; junction bases not matched to a gene: 9. CDR1 is LNHDA, CDR2 SQIVND, per germline (reference sequence). CDR3 size: 16 residues. The study's findings and limits: Vaccine-induced immune responses were detected in around 92% of patients.

Sample time point: week 47, end of study. A 20-mer mutant IDH1 peptide at 300 ug was injected subcutaneously with topical imiquimod. Eight vaccinations went to patients in weeks 1, 3, 5, 7, 11, 15, 19, 23. The protocol was immunoSEQ multiplex PCR, while the TCRdb copy is restricted to in-frame clones and leaves out a portion. The sample has approximately 100,000 clones, over 85% seen once. The chain is built from TRBV19 and TRBJ2-1, with 8 bases matching TRBD2. This TCR was recovered from a woman aged 45-65 years with glioma. The material sequenced was PBMCs, taken from a glioma patient whose treatment included an IDH1 peptide vaccine. The CDR3 spells CASSIDLSGSTDEQFF. The CDR3 DNA sequence: TGTGCCAGTAGTATAGATCTGAGCGGGAGCACCGATGAGCAGTTCTTC. Together with reference TRBV19 and TRBJ2-1, the CDR3 gives the full variable domain: DGGITQSPKYLFRKEGQNVTLSCEQNLNHDAMYWYRQDPGQGLRLIYYSQIVNDFQKGDIAEGYSVSREKKESFPLTVTSAQKNPTAFYLCASSIDLSGSTDEQFFGPGTRLTVL.